This TCR beta chain came from a study of cytomegalovirus exposure and HLA in healthy donors. Germline CDR1 SGHTS, CDR2 YDEGEE. Between the trimmed V and J ends, which lost 2 bases and 5 bases, there was a span of 12 bases. The CDR3 contains 14 residues. Both 60 Vbeta primers and 13 Jbeta primers went into the PCR. Measured with immunoSEQ multiplex PCR; TCRdb has only the in-frame clones, and not every one. The table records over 130,000 clones, 82% of them present only once. This receptor was obtained from a man younger than 40 in good health and CMV-seropositive. The chain carries TRBV5-8 and TRBJ2-3, with D possibly matching TRBD1 (6 bases). The source material was PBMCs. CDR3 DNA sequence: TGTGCCAGCAGCTTCGGACAGTATGGAGATACGCAGTATTTT. Translated, it gives CASSFGQYGDTQYF.